This TCR beta chain was found in a study of early T cells in non-severe SARS-CoV-2 infection. Background on the study: With bulk RNA from unsorted whole blood as input, sequencing yielded unpaired chains. The study's findings and limits: Using VDJdb, the matching emphasized anti-spike CD8 responses while missing private and CD4 specificities.

Comment on this clonotype: Its antigen is unknown.

Individual cDNA molecules carried attached unique molecular identifiers. In TCRdb, the 5' RACE reads were re-called with MiXCR into one record per CDR3 protein. The sample holds around 64,000 distinct CDR3 sequences, approximately 10% seen once. CDR1 and CDR2 (germline): SGHRS, YFSETQ. The CDR3 has 13 residues. J lost 5 bases, V lost 3 bases, and 4 bases had no gene match. This clonotype was obtained from an adult who was a healthcare worker with PCR-confirmed SARS-CoV-2 infection or an uninfected control (not recorded which). The rearrangement joins TRBV5-1 to TRBJ2-5; 7 positions match TRBD2. The sequencing sample was made of whole blood. In DNA form, the CDR3 reads TGCGCCAGCAGCTATACTAGCGAGGAGACCCAGTACTTC. Amino acids: CASSYTSEETQYF.